This T cell receptor (beta chain) originates from a study of early T cells in non-severe SARS-CoV-2 infection. One entry per CDR3 protein results from TCRdb running MiXCR on the 5' RACE reads. Of tens of thousands of distinct CDR3 sequences detected, roughly 15% appear once; the ten largest clones hold around 10%. The sequencing input was whole blood. The TCR originated in an adult who was a healthcare worker with PCR-confirmed SARS-CoV-2 infection or an uninfected control (not recorded which).

In nucleotides, the CDR3 is TGTGCCAGCAGCTTAGAATGGGCAGGGTCGAATTATGGCTACACCTTC. Protein product: CASSLEWAGSNYGYTF. This sequence joins TRBV7-2 and TRBJ1-2; tentatively, D is TRBD1 (5 bases). V lost 1 base to trimming and J lost 5 bases, with 17 bases between them. The CDR3 runs to 16 residues. Germline assignment: CDR1 SGHTA and CDR2 FQGNSA.